This T cell receptor (beta chain) was sequenced in a study of PD-1 blockade in classical Hodgkin lymphoma. Overall study results and limits: Relative to healthy donors, newly diagnosed patients reportedly had lower baseline TCR diversity, which was reported as lower still in relapsed/refractory patients. Underlying causes for the observed repertoire differences were not defined, possibly disease activity or prior therapy.

The assay was immunoSEQ multiplex PCR, and TCRdb's table has in-frame clones only and misses some. This sample has about 47,000 clones, with roughly 93% found just once. A word on this clone: The antigen remains unidentified.

Time point: newly diagnosed, previously untreated cHL patient sample. CDR3 size: 15 residues. Looked up from germline, CDR1 is SNHLY and CDR2 is FYNNEI. The germline V and J ends were trimmed by 4 bases and 2 bases, with 15 bases remaining between them. The chain employs TRBV2 and TRBJ2-7; D gene ambiguous. The sample was peripheral blood mononuclear cells (PBMCs). This receptor was obtained from a human donor with classical Hodgkin lymphoma. The CDR3 here is CASSGHRTAAYEQYV. The CDR3 nucleotides read TGTGCCAGCAGTGGACACCGGACCGCCGCCTACGAGCAGTACGTC.